Following are 9 T cell receptor beta chains from one sample sequenced in a study of T cells in Graves' hyperthyroidism and ophthalmopathy. Using RNA transcripts as the source, TCR beta CDR3 regions were amplified. With the HTBI primer set, the TCR CDR3 went through a first round of RT-PCR. TCRdb reanalysed the multiplex PCR reads using MiXCR and keeps one entry per CDR3 protein. The table shows over 650,000 distinct CDR3 sequences, with about 17% occurring only once. The sequencing input was blood. The receptor source for this set is a man aged 18 to 29 with Graves' hyperthyroidism.

This clonotype was found many times. V usage is TRBV12-3 or TRBV12-4 and J usage is TRBJ2-3; D is uncertain. Trimming cost V 5 bases and J 4 bases, with 7 bases left between them. This CDR3 is built from 12 residues. This CDR3 is CASSIQPDTQYF. DNA for the CDR3: TGTGCCAGCAGTATACAGCCAGATACGCAGTATTTT.

This clonotype has a handful of counts. The genes are TRBV2 and TRBJ2-2; no definite D call. V lost 7 bases and J lost 6, with 3 bases in between. Germline values: CDR1 SNHLY, CDR2 FYNNEI. The CDR3 length is 10 residues. The CDR3 reads CASKAGELFF. The CDR3 DNA follows: TGTGCCAGCAAAGCCGGGGAGCTGTTTTTT.

In this sample, this clonotype turned up a few times. V and J are TRBV5-1 and TRBJ2-7; TRBD2 matches at 13 bases. Germline-derived CDR1 and CDR2 are SGHRS and YFSETQ. This CDR3 contains 16 residues. V was pared by 5 bases and J by 3 bases, with 8 bases of the junction left unmatched. The CDR3 loop reads CASRAPGTSGNYEQYF. The DNA for the CDR3 is TGCGCCAGCAGGGCACCCGGGACTAGCGGGAACTACGAGCAGTACTTC.

This clonotype appeared a single time. J is TRBJ2-3 and V is TRBV7-2, with 11 nucleotides matching TRBD2. Germline lookup yields CDR1 SGHTA and CDR2 FQGNSA. The CDR3 contains 18 residues. The V gene end was trimmed by 1 base and the J gene end by 11 bases; junction bases not matched to a gene: 17. CDR3 protein: CASSLGPGLAEALKLQYF. CDR3 nucleotides: TGTGCCAGCAGCTTAGGGCCGGGACTAGCGGAGGCCCTAAAACTGCAGTATTTT.

This clonotype was observed many times. The rearrangement joins TRBV2 to TRBJ2-2; D could derive from TRBD1 or TRBD2 (6 bases each). The CDR3 is 15 residues long. Trimming shortened V by 3 bases and J by 7 bases, and 15 bases separated the two germline ends. Germline V gene lookup returns CDR1 SNHLY and CDR2 FYNNEI. The CDR3 here is CASSDGGLVIGELFF. The CDR3 bases are TGTGCCAGCAGTGACGGGGGCCTGGTTATCGGGGAGCTGTTTTTT.

This clonotype appeared a few times. CDR3 in amino acids: CASSSRDRFTLGELFF. The CDR3 region has the DNA TGTGCCAGCAGTTCCCGGGACAGGTTTACGCTGGGGGAGCTGTTTTTT. V and J are TRBV12-3 or TRBV12-4 and TRBJ2-2, with 8 bases identical to TRBD1. This CDR3 has 16 amino acids. V gave up 4 bases and J gave up 8 bases; unmatched junction bases: 12.

The CDR3 spells CASSQDITVGNGGSYEQYF. The CDR3 DNA is TGCGCCAGCAGCCAAGATATCACCGTGGGCAATGGGGGCTCCTACGAGCAGTACTTC. V and J are TRBV4-3 and TRBJ2-7, with D perhaps assigned TRBD1 or TRBD2 (5 bases each). The V gene lost 0 bases and the J gene lost 0 bases, with 21 bases spanning the gap. Per germline, CDR1 LGHNA and CDR2 YSLEER. The CDR3 consists of 19 residues.

The chain employs TRBV20-1 and TRBJ2-1, with 14 bases matching TRBD2. The V gene end was trimmed by 4 bases and the J gene end by 8 bases; junction bases not matched to a gene: 4. The CDR3 is 14 residues long. CDR1 DFQATT and CDR2 SNEGSKA come from the germline V gene (reference sequence). The CDR3 region has the DNA TGCAGTGCTACCGGGACTAGCGGGAGTGATGAGCAGTTCTTC. Translating it yields CSATGTSGSDEQFF.

This clonotype was counted between two and nine times. The rearrangement links TRBV6-1 to TRBJ2-5, with 7 bases aligning to TRBD2. The CDR3 runs 14 residues. Germline V gives CDR1 MNHNS, CDR2 SASEGT. V was pared by 5 bases and J by 1 base, with 4 bases of the junction left unmatched. The CDR3 DNA is TGTGCCAGCAGTTGGGGGGGGTTCCAAGAGACCCAGTACTTC. This encodes CASSWGGFQETQYF.